These 25 T cell receptor beta chains came from one sample sequenced in a study of T-cell reconstitution after alpha-beta-depleted transplantation in children. This sample's TCRbeta library carried unique molecular identifier barcodes. MiXCR, applied by TCRdb to the PCR reads, yields one record per CDR3 protein. The table lists hundreds of thousands of distinct CDR3 sequences, about 24% of them singletons. This sample comprised PBMCs, mostly from graft donor cells, obtained 360 days after TCRalphabeta/CD19-depleted stem cell transplant. These receptors were obtained from a female patient between 2 and 15 years old who had a stem cell transplant for congenital amegakaryocytic thrombocytopenia, so the T cells may come from the graft donor.

The gene calls are TRBV28 and TRBJ1-1; D is unresolved. From germline, CDR1 is MDHEN and CDR2 SYDVKM. The CDR3 extends over 17 amino acids. V was pared by 5 bases and J by 0 bases, with 19 bases between. The CDR3 sequence is CASSLGTGPRVNTEAFF. The CDR3 nucleotides read TGTGCCAGCAGTCTTGGAACCGGGCCAAGAGTGAACACTGAAGCTTTCTTT.

This clonotype was seen ten or more times. The chain carries TRBV29-1 and TRBJ2-1; no clear D. CDR1 is SQVTM, CDR2 ANQGSEA, per germline. The CDR3 is 11 residues long. V lost 4 bases to trimming and J lost 3 bases, with 4 bases between them. CDR3 DNA sequence: TGCAGCGTTGGGTTCTACAATGAGCAGTTCTTC. The encoded protein is CSVGFYNEQFF.

Concerning this clonotype itself: The junction departs from germline at one end; a sequencing error may be responsible. The CDR3 nucleotides are TGCAGCGTCGAAGACTTTCCTCGGACAGGAGAGTCCTACGAGCAGTACTTC. It translates to CSVEDFPRTGESYEQYF. The chain recombines TRBV29-1 with TRBJ2-7; 7 bases match TRBD1. CDR1 and CDR2 from the germline V gene are SQVTM and ANQGSEA. CDR3 length equals 17 residues.

The sample holds a few counts of this clonotype. The gene calls are TRBV7-2 and TRBJ2-7, with TRBD1 matching over 8 bases. V dropped 1 base and J dropped 6; count of bases not matched to a gene: 8. The CDR3 totals 15 residues. CDR1 is SGHTA, CDR2 FQGNSA, per germline. Written as DNA, the CDR3 is TGTGCCAGCAGCTTAGTAAAGGGACAGGCGTCCGAGCAGTACTTC. Translation: CASSLVKGQASEQYF.

The chain combines TRBV24-1 with TRBJ2-1; D could derive from TRBD1 or TRBD2 (5 bases each). Germline V gene data show CDR1 as KGHDR and CDR2 as SFDVKD. This CDR3 spans 13 amino acids. V dropped 9 bases and J dropped 3 bases, with 11 bases sitting between them. This CDR3 is CATASGGYNEQFF. The CDR3 coding sequence is TGTGCCACCGCGTCTGGGGGCTACAATGAGCAGTTCTTC.

This clonotype was picked up many times. The gene calls are TRBV12-3 or TRBV12-4 and TRBJ2-3; 10 positions match TRBD2. V lost 5 bases, J lost 1 base, and 6 bases stayed unmatched. CDR3 length: 16 amino acids. The DNA of the CDR3 is TGTGCCAGCAGTCAGCCCACTAGCGGGGGCACAGATACGCAGTATTTT. The encoded protein is CASSQPTSGGTDTQYF.

The table lists this clonotype with many counts. The chain recombines TRBV28 with TRBJ2-3; 9 bases match TRBD1. J was trimmed by 5 bases and V by 6 bases; bases with no gene match: 3. This CDR3 has 13 residues. The germline CDR1 and CDR2 sequences are MDHEN and SYDVKM. The chain's CDR3 is CASSGQGKDTQYF. In DNA form, the CDR3 reads TGTGCCAGCAGCGGACAGGGGAAAGATACGCAGTATTTT.

There are many counts of this clonotype. This chain links TRBV12-3 or TRBV12-4 with TRBJ2-3; possibly TRBD1 for D (5 bases). The CDR3 is made up of 13 amino acids. Trimming cost V 3 bases and J 6 bases, with 10 bases left between them. In DNA, the CDR3 is TGTGCCAGCAGTTTTGAAAGGGGCGATACGCAGTATTTT. Translation gives CASSFERGDTQYF.

This clonotype has a count of ten or more. The rearrangement links TRBV29-1 to TRBJ2-2, with no clear D. The CDR3 is 14 residues long. V gave up 5 bases and J gave up 0 bases, with 10 bases separating them. The germline V gene encodes CDR1 SQVTM and CDR2 ANQGSEA. The CDR3 here is CSVLQNANTGELFF. CDR3 DNA: TGCAGCGTTCTGCAGAACGCGAACACCGGGGAGCTGTTTTTT.

This clonotype was detected ten times or more. The J gene is TRBJ2-1, the V gene TRBV7-9; D might be TRBD2 (6 bases). Germline loops: CDR1 SEHNR, CDR2 FQNEAQ (reference sequence). The CDR3 spans 15 residues. The V end was cut by 2 bases, the J end by 9 bases, with 17 bases between. CDR3 nucleotides: TGTGCCAGCAGCTTACCCGGCCGGTCAGCGGGTGAGCAGTTCTTC. It codes for CASSLPGRSAGEQFF.

This clonotype was recorded a few times. J is TRBJ2-5 and V is TRBV20-1, with D hard to call. V was cut by 6 bases and J by 4 bases, with 15 bases left in between. The germline V gene encodes CDR1 DFQATT and CDR2 SNEGSKA (reference sequence). The CDR3 length is 13 residues. The CDR3 DNA is TGCAGTGCGCCAGCCTCTTTAATAGAGACCCAGTACTTC. Protein product: CSAPASLIETQYF.

V and J are TRBV20-1 and TRBJ2-7; D is possibly TRBD1 or TRBD2 (5 bases each). Trimming shortened V by 3 bases and J by 0 bases, and 12 bases separated the two germline ends. CDR1 DFQATT and CDR2 SNEGSKA come from the germline V gene (reference sequence). The CDR3 extends over 14 amino acids. The CDR3 bases are TGCAGTGCTAGTCTTCCAGGGAGCTCCTACGAGCAGTACTTC. Encoded protein: CSASLPGSSYEQYF.

The rearrangement uses TRBV6-2 or TRBV6-3 and TRBJ2-1, with TRBD2 matching over 11 bases. Germline V gene lookup returns CDR1 MNHEY and CDR2 SVGEGT. V lost 2 bases, J lost 7 bases, and 10 bases stayed unmatched. The CDR3 contains 17 residues. CDR3 DNA: TGTGCCAGCAGTTACCCTGGGCTAGCGGGAGGTGGGAATGAGCAGTTCTTC. This codes for CASSYPGLAGGGNEQFF.

This clonotype was detected only a few times. The rearrangement uses TRBV29-1 and TRBJ2-3; D remains unclear. This CDR3 contains 11 residues. The V end lost 6 bases, the J end lost 3 bases, and 7 bases lay between the germline ends. In germline, CDR1 is SQVTM, CDR2 ANQGSEA. In DNA, the CDR3 is TGCAGCGTGACCCGTACAGATACGCAGTATTTT. Translation: CSVTRTDTQYF.

This clonotype has just a few counts. V usage is TRBV20-1 and J usage is TRBJ2-5; 9 bases match TRBD2. Germline V gives CDR1 DFQATT, CDR2 SNEGSKA (reference sequence). This CDR3 spans 16 amino acids. V was clipped by 3 bases and J by 3 bases; unmatched bases: 11. The CDR3 nucleotides read TGCAGTGCTAGTATGTCTGCGGCTAGCGGGGAAGAGACCCAGTACTTC. Amino acids: CSASMSAASGEETQYF.

The CDR3 spells CASQGIRNQPQHF. CDR3 nucleotides: TGTGCCAGCCAGGGGATTCGGAATCAGCCCCAGCATTTT. The chain joins TRBV2 to TRBJ1-5, with a weak D call TRBD1 (6 bases). The CDR3 is 13 amino acids. Per germline, CDR1 SNHLY and CDR2 FYNNEI. Trimming removed 8 bases from V and 4 bases from J, with 12 bases in between.

The table lists this clonotype with a few counts. CDR3 nucleotide sequence: TGTGCCAGCAGTCGCGAGTGGGAGACCCAGTACTTC. This sequence encodes CASSREWETQYF. This sequence joins TRBV6-5 and TRBJ2-5; D not certain. There are 12 residues in the CDR3. The germline CDR1 and CDR2 sequences are MNHEY and SVGAGI. V lost 5 bases, J lost 5 bases, and 9 bases lay in between.

This chain connects TRBV4-1 to TRBJ1-6; D remains unclear. The germline gives CDR1 MGHRA, CDR2 YSYEKL. V lost 0 bases, J lost 10 bases, and 10 bases lay in between. The CDR3 covers 14 residues. The CDR3 DNA is TGCGCCAGCAGCCAAGATAGGGCGAAGTCACCCCTCCACTTT. Amino acid sequence: CASSQDRAKSPLHF.

This clonotype was seen repeatedly, ten times or more. V usage is TRBV24-1 and J usage is TRBJ1-5; weak D call: TRBD1 (5 bases). Trimming shortened V by 4 bases and J by 6 bases, and 12 bases separated the two germline ends. CDR3 size: 14 residues. Per germline, CDR1 KGHDR and CDR2 SFDVKD. CDR3 region: CATSDRDSPQPQHF. As DNA, the CDR3 is TGTGCCACCAGTGACCGCGACAGCCCTCAGCCCCAGCATTTT.

This clonotype has only a few counts. The V call is TRBV20-1, the J call TRBJ1-2; D may be TRBD1 (6 bases). CDR1 DFQATT and CDR2 SNEGSKA come from the germline V gene (reference sequence). V lost 3 bases, J lost 3 bases, and 11 bases lay in between. CDR3 length equals 13 residues. The CDR3 sequence is CSASPGGYYGYTF. As DNA, the CDR3 is TGCAGTGCTAGCCCCGGGGGCTACTATGGCTACACCTTC.

This clonotype was counted only a few times. The chain combines TRBV5-1 with TRBJ1-1; 9 bases align to TRBD1. J gave up 0 bases and V 3 bases, and 6 bases lay outside the gene matches. The CDR3 consists of 16 residues. Germline CDR1 SGHRS, CDR2 YFSETQ. The CDR3 DNA reads TGCGCCAGCAGCTCCCGATGGACAGGGGTGAACACTGAAGCTTTCTTT. Translated: CASSSRWTGVNTEAFF.

This clonotype appeared a single time. A much larger clone lies one base from this, so it may be a read error. This chain connects TRBV5-6 to TRBJ1-2, with D possibly TRBD1 on 5 matching bases. Germline V gene lookup returns CDR1 SGHDT and CDR2 YYEEEE. Trimming took 2 bases from V and 8 from J, leaving 16 bases between them. The CDR3 has 14 residues. The CDR3 nucleotides read TGTGCCAGCAGCTTCTACGCAGGGCCAGGCGGCTACACCTTC. Amino acids: CASSFYAGPGGYTF.

The chain joins TRBV20-1 to TRBJ2-7, with a tentative D call TRBD1 (5 bases). Per germline, CDR1 DFQATT and CDR2 SNEGSKA (reference sequence). The CDR3 runs to 17 residues. The V gene lost 0 bases and the J gene lost 3 bases, with 21 bases spanning the gap. CDR3 DNA: TGCAGTGCTAGAGATCCCCACGGTGGGGTAGGGGACTACGAGCAGTACTTC. Protein sequence: CSARDPHGGVGDYEQYF.

In its sample, this clonotype was seen many times. The gene calls are TRBV3-1 and TRBJ1-1; 8 nucleotides agree with TRBD1. This CDR3 is 14 amino acids long. CDR1 and CDR2 (germline): LGHDT, YNNKEL (reference sequence). The V and J ends lost 2 bases and 5 bases, in that order; junction bases with no gene match: 4. CDR3 amino acids: CASSQTGQGTEAFF. CDR3 in DNA: TGTGCCAGCAGCCAAACCGGACAGGGAACTGAAGCTTTCTTT.

This clonotype has ten or more counts. The rearrangement uses TRBV12-3 or TRBV12-4 and TRBJ2-2; tentative D call: TRBD1 (5 bases). V lost 5 bases, J lost 4 bases, and 17 bases lay in between. The CDR3 is 16 amino acids. CDR3 bases: TGTGCCAGCAGTACCCCAACCAGGGTTACCACCGGGGAGCTGTTTTTT. Translated, it gives CASSTPTRVTTGELFF.